The T cell receptor beta chain under discussion was sequenced for a study of blood T cells in healthy people across ages. Study-wide findings and caveats: Observed TCR beta diversity showed a strong correlation with the percentage of naive T cells as measured by flow cytometry. Reliance upon unsorted PBMCs precluded definitive naive versus antigen-experienced comparison.

Germline CDR1 SNHLY, CDR2 FYNNEI. The CDR3 contains 15 residues. The ends lost 6 bases at V and 2 bases at J; junction bases unmatched: 8. Then a second PCR, running roughly 7 to 12 cycles, was carried out with a sample-barcoded 5' primer and a J-beta primer mix. Each cDNA was tagged by a template-switch adaptor containing 12 random nucleotides. In TCRdb, the 5' RACE reads were re-called with MiXCR into one record per CDR3 protein. The sample includes 660,000 or so distinct CDR3 sequences, about 53% seen only once; the top ten take 30% to 40%. A note on this clonotype: Its specificity is not known.

The people who gave samples were healthy Caucasians from Russia, aged roughly 6 to 95. Sequenced: blood. This receptor was taken from a man in his sixties in good health. The gene calls are TRBV2 and TRBJ2-3; TRBD1 matches 7 bases. In DNA, the CDR3 is TGTGCCAGCAGGCCGACCGGGACAGACACAGATACGCAGTATTTT. The encoded protein is CASRPTGTDTDTQYF.